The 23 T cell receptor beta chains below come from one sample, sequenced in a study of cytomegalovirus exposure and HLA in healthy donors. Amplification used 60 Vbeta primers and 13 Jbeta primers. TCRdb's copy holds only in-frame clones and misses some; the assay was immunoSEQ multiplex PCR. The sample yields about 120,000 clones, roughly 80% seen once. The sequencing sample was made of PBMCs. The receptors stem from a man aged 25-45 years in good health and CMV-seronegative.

The CDR3 protein is CATSRESRDGDTQYF. The CDR3, as DNA: TGTGCCACCAGCAGAGAATCCAGGGATGGAGATACGCAGTATTTT. The rearrangement joins TRBV15 to TRBJ2-3; a weak D match, TRBD1 (5 bases). CDR3 length: 15 residues. CDR1 and CDR2 from the germline V gene are LNHNV and YYDKDF (reference sequence). Deletions cut 0 bases from V and 5 bases from J, with 12 bases between.

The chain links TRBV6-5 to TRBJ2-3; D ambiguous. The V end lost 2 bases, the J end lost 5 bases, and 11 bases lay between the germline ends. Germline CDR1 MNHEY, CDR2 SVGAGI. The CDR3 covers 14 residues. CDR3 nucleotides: TGTGCCAGCAGTTACCTCCCTACCGGAGATACGCAGTATTTT. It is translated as CASSYLPTGDTQYF.

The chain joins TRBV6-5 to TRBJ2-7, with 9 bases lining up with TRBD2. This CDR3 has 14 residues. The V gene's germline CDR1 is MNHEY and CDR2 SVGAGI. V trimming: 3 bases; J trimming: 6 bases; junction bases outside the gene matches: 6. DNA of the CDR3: TGTGCCAGCAGTTATCTAGCGGGGTCCCGCGAGCAGTACTTC. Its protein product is CASSYLAGSREQYF.

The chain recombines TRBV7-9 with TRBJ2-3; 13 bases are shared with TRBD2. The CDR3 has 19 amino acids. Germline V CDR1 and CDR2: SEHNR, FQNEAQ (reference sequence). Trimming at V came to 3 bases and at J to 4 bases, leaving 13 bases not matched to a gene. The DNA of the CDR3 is TGTGCCAGCAGCTTCGGACTAGCGGGGGAAGTCGGGCCCGCAGATACGCAGTATTTT. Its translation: CASSFGLAGEVGPADTQYF.

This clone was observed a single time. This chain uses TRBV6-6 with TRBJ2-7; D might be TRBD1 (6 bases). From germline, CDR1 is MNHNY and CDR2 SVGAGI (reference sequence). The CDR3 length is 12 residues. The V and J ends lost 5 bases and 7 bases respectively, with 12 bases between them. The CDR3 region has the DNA TGTGCCAGCAGTCGTAGACAGGCGGAGCAGTACTTC. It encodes CASSRRQAEQYF.

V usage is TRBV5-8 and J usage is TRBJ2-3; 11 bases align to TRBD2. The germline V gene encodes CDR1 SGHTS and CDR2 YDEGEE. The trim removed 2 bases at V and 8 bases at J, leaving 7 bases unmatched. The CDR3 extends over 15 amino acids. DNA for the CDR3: TGTGCCAGCAGCTTAAGACTAGCGGGGCTGGGTACGCAGTATTTT. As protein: CASSLRLAGLGTQYF.

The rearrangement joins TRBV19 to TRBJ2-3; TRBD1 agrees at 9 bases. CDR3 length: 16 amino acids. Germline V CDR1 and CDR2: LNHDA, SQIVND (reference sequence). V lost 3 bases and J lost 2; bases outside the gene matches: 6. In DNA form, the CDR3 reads TGTGCCAGTAGTATTAGGACAGGGGTATTCACAGATACGCAGTATTTT. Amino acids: CASSIRTGVFTDTQYF. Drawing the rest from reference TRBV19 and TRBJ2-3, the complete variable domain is DGGITQSPKYLFRKEGQNVTLSCEQNLNHDAMYWYRQDPGQGLRLIYYSQIVNDFQKGDIAEGYSVSREKKESFPLTVTSAQKNPTAFYLCASSIRTGVFTDTQYFGPGTRLTVL.

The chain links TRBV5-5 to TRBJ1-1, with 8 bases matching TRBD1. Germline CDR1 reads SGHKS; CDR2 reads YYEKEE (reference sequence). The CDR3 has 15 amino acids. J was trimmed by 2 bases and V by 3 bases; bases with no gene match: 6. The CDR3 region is CASSWTGSGNTEAFF. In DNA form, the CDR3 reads TGTGCCAGCAGCTGGACAGGGTCGGGAAACACTGAAGCTTTCTTT.

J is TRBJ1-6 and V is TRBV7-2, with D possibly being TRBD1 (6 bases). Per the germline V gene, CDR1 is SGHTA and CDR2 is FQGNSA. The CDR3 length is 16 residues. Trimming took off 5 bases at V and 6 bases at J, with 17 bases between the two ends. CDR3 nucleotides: TGTGCCAGCAGCGGTTCCGGACAGCCAGCTAATTCACCCCTCCACTTT. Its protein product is CASSGSGQPANSPLHF. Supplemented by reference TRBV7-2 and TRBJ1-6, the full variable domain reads GAGVSQSPSNKVTEKGKDVELRCDPISGHTALYWYRQSLGQGLEFLIYFQGNSAPDKSGLPSDRFSAERTGGSVSTLTIQRTQQEDSAVYLCASSGSGQPANSPLHFGNGTRLTVT.

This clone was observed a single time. CDR3 coding DNA: TGTGCCAGCAGCGAGGAAGGGACAGACTATGGCTACACCTTC. This codes for CASSEEGTDYGYTF. The genes are TRBV2 and TRBJ1-2; 7 bases are a match to TRBD1. CDR1 and CDR2 from the germline V gene are SNHLY and FYNNEI. Germline trimming cut 6 bases from V and 3 bases from J; bases unmatched to any gene: 7. There are 14 residues in the CDR3.

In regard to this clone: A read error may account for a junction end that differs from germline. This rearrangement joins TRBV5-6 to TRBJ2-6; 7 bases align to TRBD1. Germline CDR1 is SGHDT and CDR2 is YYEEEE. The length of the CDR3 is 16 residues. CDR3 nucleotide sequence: TGTGCCAGCAGCTTACTAGACAGGGCTGGGGCCAACGGCCTGACTTTC. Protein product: CASSLLDRAGANGLTF.

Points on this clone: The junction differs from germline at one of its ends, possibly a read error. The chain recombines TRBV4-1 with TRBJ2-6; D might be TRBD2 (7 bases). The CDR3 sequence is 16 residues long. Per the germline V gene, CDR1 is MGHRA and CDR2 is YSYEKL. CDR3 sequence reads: CASSQGEGVGANGLTF. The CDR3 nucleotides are TGCGCCAGCAGCCAAGGGGAGGGGGTTGGGGCCAACGGCCTGACTTTC.

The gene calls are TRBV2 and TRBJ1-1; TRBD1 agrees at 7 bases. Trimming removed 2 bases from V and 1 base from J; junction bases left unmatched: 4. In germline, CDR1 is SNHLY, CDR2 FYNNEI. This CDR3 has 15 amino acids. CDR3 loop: CASSEMGTANTEAFF. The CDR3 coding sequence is TGTGCCAGCAGTGAAATGGGGACAGCGAACACTGAAGCTTTCTTT.

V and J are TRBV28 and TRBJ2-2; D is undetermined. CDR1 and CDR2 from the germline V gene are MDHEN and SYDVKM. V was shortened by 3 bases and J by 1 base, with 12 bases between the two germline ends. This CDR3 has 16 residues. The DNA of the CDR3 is TGTGCCAGCAGTTTTATGGCGGTCATGAACACCGGGGAGCTGTTTTTT. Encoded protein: CASSFMAVMNTGELFF.

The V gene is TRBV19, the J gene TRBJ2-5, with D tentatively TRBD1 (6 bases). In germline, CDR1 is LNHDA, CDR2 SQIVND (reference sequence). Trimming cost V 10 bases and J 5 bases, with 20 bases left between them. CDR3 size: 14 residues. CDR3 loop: CATGYWGREETQYF. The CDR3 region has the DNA TGTGCCACCGGATATTGGGGGCGCGAGGAGACCCAGTACTTC.

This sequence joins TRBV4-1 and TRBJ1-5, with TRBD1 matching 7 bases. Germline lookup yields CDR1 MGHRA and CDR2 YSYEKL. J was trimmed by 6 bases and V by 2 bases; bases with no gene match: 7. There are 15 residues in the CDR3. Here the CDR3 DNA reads TGCGCCAGCAGCCAATCCCTGACAGGGATTCAGCCCCAGCATTTT. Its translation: CASSQSLTGIQPQHF.

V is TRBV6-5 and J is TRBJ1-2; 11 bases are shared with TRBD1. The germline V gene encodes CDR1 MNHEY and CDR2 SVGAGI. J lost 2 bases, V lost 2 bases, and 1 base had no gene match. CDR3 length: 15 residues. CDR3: CASSYGTGGNYGYTF. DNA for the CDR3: TGTGCCAGCAGTTACGGGACAGGGGGGAACTATGGCTACACCTTC.

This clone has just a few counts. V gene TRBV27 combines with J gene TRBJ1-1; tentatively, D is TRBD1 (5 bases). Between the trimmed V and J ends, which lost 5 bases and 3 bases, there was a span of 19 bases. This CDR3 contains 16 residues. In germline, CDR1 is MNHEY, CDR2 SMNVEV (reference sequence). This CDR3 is CASSRWQRGLDTEAFF. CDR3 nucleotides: TGTGCCAGCAGTCGGTGGCAGCGGGGGTTGGACACTGAAGCTTTCTTT.

The CDR3 nucleotides are TGTGCCAGTAGTATAGACAGGCCAGACTATGGCTACACCTTC. Protein product: CASSIDRPDYGYTF. J is TRBJ1-2 and V is TRBV19; unclear D gene. The V and J ends lost 0 bases and 3 bases respectively, with 8 bases between them. This CDR3 contains 14 residues. The germline V gene encodes CDR1 LNHDA and CDR2 SQIVND (reference sequence).

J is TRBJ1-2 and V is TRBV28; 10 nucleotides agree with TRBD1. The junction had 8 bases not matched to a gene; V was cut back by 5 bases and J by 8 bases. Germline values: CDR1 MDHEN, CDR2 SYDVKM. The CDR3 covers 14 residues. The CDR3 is CASSTPGQGRGYTF. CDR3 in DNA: TGTGCCAGCAGTACGCCGGGACAGGGGAGGGGCTACACCTTC.

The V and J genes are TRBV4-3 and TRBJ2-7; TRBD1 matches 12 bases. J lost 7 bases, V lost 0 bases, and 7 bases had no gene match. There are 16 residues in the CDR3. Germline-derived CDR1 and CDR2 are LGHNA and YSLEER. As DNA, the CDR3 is TGCGCCAGCAGCCAAGATAGGGGACAGGGGGCTGGGGAGCAGTACTTC. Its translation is CASSQDRGQGAGEQYF.

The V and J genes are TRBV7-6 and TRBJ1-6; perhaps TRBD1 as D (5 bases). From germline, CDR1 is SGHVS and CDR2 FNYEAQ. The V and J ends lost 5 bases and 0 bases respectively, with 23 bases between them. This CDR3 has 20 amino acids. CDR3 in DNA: TGTGCCAGCAGCGAAAGCTGGGCGGGGTCAGGGAGCTCCTATAATTCACCCCTCCACTTT. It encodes CASSESWAGSGSSYNSPLHF.

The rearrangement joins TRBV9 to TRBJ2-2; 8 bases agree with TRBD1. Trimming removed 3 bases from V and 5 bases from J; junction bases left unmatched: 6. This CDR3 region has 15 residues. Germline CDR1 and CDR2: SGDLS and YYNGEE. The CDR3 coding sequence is TGTGCCAGCAGCGCGAGGACAGGGAGGACCGGGGAGCTGTTTTTT. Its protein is CASSARTGRTGELFF.